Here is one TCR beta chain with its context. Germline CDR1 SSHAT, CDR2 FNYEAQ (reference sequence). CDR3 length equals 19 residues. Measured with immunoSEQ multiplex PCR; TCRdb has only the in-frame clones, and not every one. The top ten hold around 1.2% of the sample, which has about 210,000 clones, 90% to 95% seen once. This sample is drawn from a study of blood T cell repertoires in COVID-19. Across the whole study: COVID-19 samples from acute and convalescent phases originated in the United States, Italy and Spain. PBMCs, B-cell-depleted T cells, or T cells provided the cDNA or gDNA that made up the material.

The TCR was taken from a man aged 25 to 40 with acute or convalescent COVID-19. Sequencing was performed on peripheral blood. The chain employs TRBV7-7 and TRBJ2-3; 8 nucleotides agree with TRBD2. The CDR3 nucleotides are TGTGCTATCGAGGCCGGTACGATAGCGGGGATTCATCTTACAGATACGCAGTATTTT. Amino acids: CAIEAGTIAGIHLTDTQYF.